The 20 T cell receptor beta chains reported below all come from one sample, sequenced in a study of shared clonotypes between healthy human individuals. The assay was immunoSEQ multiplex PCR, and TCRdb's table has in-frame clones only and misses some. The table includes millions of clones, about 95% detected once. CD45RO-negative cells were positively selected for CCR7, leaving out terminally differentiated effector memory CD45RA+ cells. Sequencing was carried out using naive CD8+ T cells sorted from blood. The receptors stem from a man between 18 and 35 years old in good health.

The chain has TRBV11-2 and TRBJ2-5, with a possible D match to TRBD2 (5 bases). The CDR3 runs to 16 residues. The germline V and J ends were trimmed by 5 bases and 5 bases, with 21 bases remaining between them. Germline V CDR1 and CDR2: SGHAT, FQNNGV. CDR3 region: CASSITGGLGGETQYF. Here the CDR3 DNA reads TGTGCCAGCAGCATCACCGGTGGTCTAGGCGGGGAGACCCAGTACTTC.

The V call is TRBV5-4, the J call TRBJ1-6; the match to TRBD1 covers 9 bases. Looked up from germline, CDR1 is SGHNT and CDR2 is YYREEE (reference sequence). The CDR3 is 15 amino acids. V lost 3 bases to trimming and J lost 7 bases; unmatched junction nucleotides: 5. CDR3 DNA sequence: TGTGCCAGCAGCTCGGGACAGGGATACAATTCACCCCTCCACTTT. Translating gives CASSSGQGYNSPLHF.

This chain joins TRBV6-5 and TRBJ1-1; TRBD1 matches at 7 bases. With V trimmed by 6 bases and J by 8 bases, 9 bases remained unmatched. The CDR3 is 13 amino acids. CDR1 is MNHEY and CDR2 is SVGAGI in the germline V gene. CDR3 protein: CASRKWDSAEAFF. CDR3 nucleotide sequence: TGTGCCAGCAGAAAATGGGACAGTGCCGAAGCTTTCTTT.

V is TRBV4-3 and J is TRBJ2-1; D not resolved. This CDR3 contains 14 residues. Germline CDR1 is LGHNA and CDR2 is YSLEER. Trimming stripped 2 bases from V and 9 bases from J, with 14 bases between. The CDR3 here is CASSQYPVDPEQFF. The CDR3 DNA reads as TGCGCCAGCAGCCAATATCCGGTCGACCCTGAGCAGTTCTTC.

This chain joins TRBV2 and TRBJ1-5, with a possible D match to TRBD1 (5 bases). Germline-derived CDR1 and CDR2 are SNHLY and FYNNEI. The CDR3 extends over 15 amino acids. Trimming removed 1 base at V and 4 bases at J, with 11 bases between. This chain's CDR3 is CASSEEGTENQPQHF. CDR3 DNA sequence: TGTGCCAGCAGTGAAGAAGGGACGGAGAATCAGCCCCAGCATTTT.

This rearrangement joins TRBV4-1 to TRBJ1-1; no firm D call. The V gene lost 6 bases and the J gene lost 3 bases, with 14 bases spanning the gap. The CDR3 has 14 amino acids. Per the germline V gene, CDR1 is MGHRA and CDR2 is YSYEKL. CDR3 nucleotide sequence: TGCGCCAGCAGGCAACAGTCCATGGACACTGAAGCTTTCTTT. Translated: CASRQQSMDTEAFF.

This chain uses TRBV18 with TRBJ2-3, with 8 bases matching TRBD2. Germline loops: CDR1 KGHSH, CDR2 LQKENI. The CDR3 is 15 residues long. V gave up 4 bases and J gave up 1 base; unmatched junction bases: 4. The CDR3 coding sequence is TGTGCCAGCTCACACCCGACTAGCGGCACAGATACGCAGTATTTT. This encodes CASSHPTSGTDTQYF.

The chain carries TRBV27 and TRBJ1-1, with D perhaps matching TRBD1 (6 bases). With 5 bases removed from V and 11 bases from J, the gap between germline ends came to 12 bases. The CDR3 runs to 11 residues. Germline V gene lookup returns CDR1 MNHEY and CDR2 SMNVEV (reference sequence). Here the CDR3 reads CASSGGAEAFF. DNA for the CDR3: TGTGCCAGCAGTGGGGGGGCCGAGGCTTTCTTT.

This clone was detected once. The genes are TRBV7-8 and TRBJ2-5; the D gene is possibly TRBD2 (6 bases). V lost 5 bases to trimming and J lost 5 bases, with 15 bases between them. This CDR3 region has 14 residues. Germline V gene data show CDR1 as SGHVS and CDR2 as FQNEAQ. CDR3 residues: CASSHLGSGETQYF. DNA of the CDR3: TGTGCCAGCAGCCACTTAGGGAGCGGGGAGACCCAGTACTTC. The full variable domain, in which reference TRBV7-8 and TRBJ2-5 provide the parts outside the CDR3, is GAGVSQSPRYKVAKRGQDVALRCDPISGHVSLFWYQQALGQGPEFLTYFQNEAQLDKSGLPSDRFFAERPEGSVSTLKIQRTQQEDSAVYLCASSHLGSGETQYFGPGTRLLVL.

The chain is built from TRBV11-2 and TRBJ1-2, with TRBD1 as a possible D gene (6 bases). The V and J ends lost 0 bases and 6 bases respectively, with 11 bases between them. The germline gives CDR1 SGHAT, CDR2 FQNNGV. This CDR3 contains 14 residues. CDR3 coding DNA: TGTGCCAGCAGCTTAGAGGCAGGGGCGGATGGCTACACCTTC. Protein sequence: CASSLEAGADGYTF.

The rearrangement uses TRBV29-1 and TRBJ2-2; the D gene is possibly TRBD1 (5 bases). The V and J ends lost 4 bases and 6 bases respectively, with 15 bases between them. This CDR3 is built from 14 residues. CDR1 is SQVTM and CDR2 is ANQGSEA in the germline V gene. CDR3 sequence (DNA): TGCAGCGTTGTATTGGTCAGGGCGGCCGGGGAGCTGTTTTTT. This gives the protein CSVVLVRAAGELFF.

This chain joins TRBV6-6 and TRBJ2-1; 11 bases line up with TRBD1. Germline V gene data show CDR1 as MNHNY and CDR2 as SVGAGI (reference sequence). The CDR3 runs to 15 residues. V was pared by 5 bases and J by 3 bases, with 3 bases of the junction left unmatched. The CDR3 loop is CASSLGTGGYNEQFF. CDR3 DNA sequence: TGTGCCAGCAGTCTCGGGACAGGGGGCTACAATGAGCAGTTCTTC.

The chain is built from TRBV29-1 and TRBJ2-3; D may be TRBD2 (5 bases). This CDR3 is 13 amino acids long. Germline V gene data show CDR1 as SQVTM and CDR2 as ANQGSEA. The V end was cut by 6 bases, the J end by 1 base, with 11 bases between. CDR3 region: CSVDLGGTDTQYF. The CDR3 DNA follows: TGCAGCGTAGACCTCGGGGGCACAGATACGCAGTATTTT.

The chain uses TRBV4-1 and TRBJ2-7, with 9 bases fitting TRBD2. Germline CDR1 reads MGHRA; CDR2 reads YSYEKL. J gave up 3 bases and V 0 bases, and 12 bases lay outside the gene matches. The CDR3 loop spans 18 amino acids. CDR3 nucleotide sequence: TGCGCCAGCAGCCAAGATTCGGTTGGGAGCGGGGGGTTCTACGAGCAGTACTTC. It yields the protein CASSQDSVGSGGFYEQYF.

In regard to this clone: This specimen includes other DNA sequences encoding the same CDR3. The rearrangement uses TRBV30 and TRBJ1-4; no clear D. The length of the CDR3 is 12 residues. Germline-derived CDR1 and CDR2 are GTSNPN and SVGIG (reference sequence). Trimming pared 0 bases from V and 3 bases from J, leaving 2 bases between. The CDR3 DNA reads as TGTGCCTGGAGTGTGGCTAATGAAAAACTGTTTTTT. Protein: CAWSVANEKLFF.

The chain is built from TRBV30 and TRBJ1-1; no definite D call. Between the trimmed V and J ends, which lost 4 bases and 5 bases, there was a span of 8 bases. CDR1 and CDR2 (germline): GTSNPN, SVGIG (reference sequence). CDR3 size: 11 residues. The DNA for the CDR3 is TGTGCCTGGAACCGGAAAACTGAAGCTTTCTTT. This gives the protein CAWNRKTEAFF.

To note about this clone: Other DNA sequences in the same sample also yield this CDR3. The CDR3 DNA follows: TGTGCCAGCAGTTACTCTGGCAGTTTATATGGCTACACCTTC. Its protein is CASSYSGSLYGYTF. The gene calls are TRBV6-5 and TRBJ1-2; D is unresolved. CDR1 and CDR2 (germline): MNHEY, SVGAGI. The ends were cut back, 0 bases at V and 5 bases at J, with 10 bases in the middle. The CDR3 is 14 residues long.

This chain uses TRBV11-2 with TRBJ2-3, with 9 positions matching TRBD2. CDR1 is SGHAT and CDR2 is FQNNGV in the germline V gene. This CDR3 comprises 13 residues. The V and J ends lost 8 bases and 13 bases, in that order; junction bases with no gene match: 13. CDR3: CASRLGGSSGEYF. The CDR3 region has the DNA TGTGCCAGCCGACTAGGGGGGTCTAGCGGGGAGTATTTT.

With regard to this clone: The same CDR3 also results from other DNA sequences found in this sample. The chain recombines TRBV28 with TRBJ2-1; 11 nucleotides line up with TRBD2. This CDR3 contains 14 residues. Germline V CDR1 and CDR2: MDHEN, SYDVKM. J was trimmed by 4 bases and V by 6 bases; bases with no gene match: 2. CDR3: CASSWTSGYNEQFF. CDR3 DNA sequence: TGTGCCAGCAGCTGGACTAGCGGGTACAATGAGCAGTTCTTC. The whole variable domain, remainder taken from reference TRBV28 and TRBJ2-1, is DVKVTQSSRYLVKRTGEKVFLECVQDMDHENMFWYRQDPGLGLRLIYFSYDVKMKEKGDIPEGYSVSREKKERFSLILESASTNQTSMYLCASSWTSGYNEQFFGPGTRLTVL.

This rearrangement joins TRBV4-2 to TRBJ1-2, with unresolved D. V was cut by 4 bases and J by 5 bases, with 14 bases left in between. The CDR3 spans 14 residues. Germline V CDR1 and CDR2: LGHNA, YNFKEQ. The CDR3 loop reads CASSREQEAYGYTF. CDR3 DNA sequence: TGTGCCAGCAGCCGGGAGCAGGAGGCGTATGGCTACACCTTC.